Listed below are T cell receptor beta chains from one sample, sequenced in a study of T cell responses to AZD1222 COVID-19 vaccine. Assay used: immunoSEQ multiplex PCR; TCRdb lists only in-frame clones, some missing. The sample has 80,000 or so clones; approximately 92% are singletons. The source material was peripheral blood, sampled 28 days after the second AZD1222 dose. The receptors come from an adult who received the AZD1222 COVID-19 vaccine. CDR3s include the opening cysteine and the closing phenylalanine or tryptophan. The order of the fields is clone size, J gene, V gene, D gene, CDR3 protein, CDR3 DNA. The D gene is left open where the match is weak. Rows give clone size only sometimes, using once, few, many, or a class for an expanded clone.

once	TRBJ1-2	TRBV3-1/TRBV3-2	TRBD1	CASSLLGDSLYGYTF	TGTGCCAGCAGCCTCCTCGGGGACAGTCTCTATGGCTACACCTTC
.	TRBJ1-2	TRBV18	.	CASSPLPGVAGYTF	TGTGCCAGCTCACCTCTACCGGGGGTGGCTGGCTACACCTTC
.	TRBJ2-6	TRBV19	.	CASSRAALNSGANVLTF	TGTGCCAGTAGTAGGGCGGCTTTAAACTCTGGGGCCAACGTCCTGACTTTC
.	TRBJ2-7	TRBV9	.	CASSAGYEQYF	TGTGCCAGCAGCGCGGGCTACGAGCAGTACTTC
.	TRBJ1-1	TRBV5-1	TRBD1	CASSPLQGRSTEAFF	TGCGCCAGCAGCCCTTTACAGGGGAGATCCACTGAAGCTTTCTTT
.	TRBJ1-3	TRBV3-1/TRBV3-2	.	CASSQGSTIYF	TGTGCCAGCAGCCAGGGGTCCACCATATATTTT
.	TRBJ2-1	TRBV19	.	CASSIGPDTVVHNEQFF	TGTGCCAGTAGTATAGGGCCCGACACTGTGGTGCACAATGAGCAGTTCTTC
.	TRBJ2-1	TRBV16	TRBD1	CASSQSPGTENEQFF	TGTGCCAGCAGCCAATCACCTGGGACAGAGAATGAGCAGTTCTTC
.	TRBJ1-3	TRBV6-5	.	CASSSGLGGNTIYF	TGTGCCAGCAGTTCAGGTTTAGGTGGAAACACCATATATTTT
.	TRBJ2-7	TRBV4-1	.	CASSQVQGDSYEQYF	TGCGCCAGCAGCCAAGTTCAAGGGGACTCCTACGAGCAGTACTTC
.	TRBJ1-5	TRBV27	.	CASRTGDVEPQHF	TGTGCCAGCAGGACCGGGGACGTTGAGCCCCAGCATTTT
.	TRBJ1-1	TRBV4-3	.	CASSQDKAMNTEAFF	TGCGCCAGCAGCCAAGATAAGGCAATGAACACTGAAGCTTTCTTT
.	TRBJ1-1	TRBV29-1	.	CSALRGGQTEAFF	TGCAGCGCCCTAAGGGGGGGGCAAACTGAAGCTTTCTTT
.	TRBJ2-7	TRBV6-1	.	CASSEPGYEQYF	TGTGCCAGCAGTGAGCCCGGCTACGAGCAGTACTTC
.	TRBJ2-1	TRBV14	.	CASSRLAPEPGNFYNEQFF	TGTGCCAGCAGCCGGCTAGCGCCCGAACCTGGTAACTTCTACAATGAGCAGTTCTTC
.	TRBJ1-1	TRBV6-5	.	CASSSQTENTEAFF	TGTGCCAGCAGTTCACAGACTGAGAACACTGAAGCTTTCTTT
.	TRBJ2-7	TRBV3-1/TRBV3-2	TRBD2	CASSSPGLALSYEQYF	TGTGCCAGCAGCTCGCCGGGACTAGCTTTATCCTACGAGCAGTACTTC
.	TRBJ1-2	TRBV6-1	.	CASSEERHGGFYGYTF	TGTGCCAGCAGTGAAGAGCGGCATGGAGGATTCTATGGCTACACCTTC
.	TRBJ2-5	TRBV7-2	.	CASSLVGGGFQETQYF	TGTGCCAGCAGCTTAGTGGGTGGGGGGTTCCAAGAGACCCAGTACTTC
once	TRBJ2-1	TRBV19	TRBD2	CASSGYSSGRTYNEQFF	TGTGCCAGTAGTGGATATTCTAGCGGGAGAACCTACAATGAGCAGTTCTTC
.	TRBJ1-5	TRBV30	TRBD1	CARGGQSGSQPQHF	TGTGCCAGGGGGGGACAGTCTGGATCTCAGCCCCAGCATTTT
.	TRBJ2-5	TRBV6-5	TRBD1	CASSYSSAGGRETQYF	TGTGCCAGCAGTTACTCTTCGGCAGGGGGAAGAGAGACCCAGTACTTC
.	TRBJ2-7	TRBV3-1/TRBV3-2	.	CASSDGTRWEQYF	TGTGCCAGCAGCGACGGGACAAGATGGGAGCAGTACTTC
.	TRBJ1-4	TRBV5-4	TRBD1	CASSLAGQANEKLFF	TGTGCCAGCAGCTTGGCGGGACAGGCTAATGAAAAACTGTTTTTT
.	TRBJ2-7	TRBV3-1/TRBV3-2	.	CASSQGASRGSYEQYF	TGTGCCAGCAGTCAAGGAGCGTCTCGAGGCTCCTACGAGCAGTACTTC
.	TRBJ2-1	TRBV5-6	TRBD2	CASSFDSSGYNEQFF	TGTGCCAGCAGCTTTGACTCTAGCGGCTACAATGAGCAGTTCTTC
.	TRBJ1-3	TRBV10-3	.	CAISELDSTRSSSGNTIYF	TGTGCCATCAGTGAGTTGGACAGTACCCGTTCGAGCTCTGGAAACACCATATATTTT
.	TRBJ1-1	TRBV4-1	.	CASSQSGDTEAFF	TGCGCCAGCAGCCAATCCGGAGACACTGAAGCTTTCTTT
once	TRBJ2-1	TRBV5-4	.	CASSQGGAGLSYNEQFF	TGTGCCAGCAGCCAGGGGGGTGCGGGACTCTCCTACAATGAGCAGTTCTTC
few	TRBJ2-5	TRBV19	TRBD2	CASSHNLAGAGETQYF	TGTGCCAGTAGTCACAATCTAGCGGGAGCGGGGGAGACCCAGTACTTC
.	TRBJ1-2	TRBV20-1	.	CSAREDGYTF	TGCAGTGCTAGAGAGGATGGCTACACCTTC
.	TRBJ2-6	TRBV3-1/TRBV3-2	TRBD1	CASSDRDGANVLTF	TGTGCCAGCAGCGACAGGGATGGGGCCAACGTCCTGACTTTC
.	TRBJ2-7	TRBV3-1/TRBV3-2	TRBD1	CASSQNRGLPYEQYF	TGTGCCAGCAGCCAGAACAGGGGGCTACCCTACGAGCAGTACTTC
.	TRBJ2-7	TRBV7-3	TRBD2	CASSSRGVGPYEQYF	TGTGCCAGCAGCTCTCGGGGGGTGGGACCCTACGAGCAGTACTTC
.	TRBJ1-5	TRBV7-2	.	CASSLGGWQPQHF	TGTGCCAGCAGCTTAGGGGGGTGGCAGCCCCAGCATTTT
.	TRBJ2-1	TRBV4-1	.	CASSQSLNEQFF	TGCGCCAGCAGCCAATCGCTGAATGAGCAGTTCTTC
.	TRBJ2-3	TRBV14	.	CASSQESPGLNTQYF	TGTGCCAGCAGCCAAGAATCTCCAGGGCTTAATACGCAGTATTTT
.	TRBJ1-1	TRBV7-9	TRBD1	CASSPTGGAFF	TGTGCCAGCAGCCCGACAGGGGGAGCTTTCTTT
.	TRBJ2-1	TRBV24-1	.	CATSDFPRGGYNEQFF	TGTGCCACCAGTGATTTTCCCAGGGGGGGGTACAATGAGCAGTTCTTC
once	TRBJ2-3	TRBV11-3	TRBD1	CASSDRTGVDTQYF	TGTGCCAGCAGTGATAGGACAGGGGTGGATACGCAGTATTTT
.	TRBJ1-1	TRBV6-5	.	CASSYSLGGTEAFF	TGTGCCAGCAGTTACTCGTTGGGGGGAACTGAAGCTTTCTTT
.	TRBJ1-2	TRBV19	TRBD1	CASSIDPLGQHNYGYTF	TGTGCCAGTAGTATAGACCCCTTGGGACAGCATAACTATGGCTACACCTTC
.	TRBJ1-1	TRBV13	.	CASSWGGRQNTEAFF	TGTGCCAGCAGCTGGGGCGGGCGGCAGAACACTGAAGCTTTCTTT
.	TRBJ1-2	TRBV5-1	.	CASSLLGGSNYGYTF	TGCGCCAGCAGCTTGTTGGGAGGTAGTAACTATGGCTACACCTTC
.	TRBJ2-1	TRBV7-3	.	CASSLFGGGLTNNEQFF	TGTGCCAGCAGCTTATTTGGAGGGGGACTAACAAACAATGAGCAGTTCTTC
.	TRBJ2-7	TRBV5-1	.	CASSLAKGKRFYEQYF	TGCGCCAGCAGCTTGGCCAAGGGTAAGCGCTTCTACGAGCAGTACTTC
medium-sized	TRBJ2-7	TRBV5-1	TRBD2	CASSLAASGRSNAYEQYF	TGCGCCAGCAGCTTGGCGGCTAGCGGAAGGTCAAACGCCTACGAGCAGTACTTC
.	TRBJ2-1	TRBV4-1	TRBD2	CASSQEPQGGRIYYNEQFF	TGCGCCAGCAGCCAAGAGCCACAAGGCGGGAGGATATACTACAATGAGCAGTTCTTC
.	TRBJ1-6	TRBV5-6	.	CASSLVRDNSPLHF	TGTGCCAGCAGCTTGGTTCGGGATAATTCACCCCTCCACTTT
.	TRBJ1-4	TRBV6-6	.	CASRTGGINEKLFF	TGTGCCAGCAGAACGGGTGGCATAAATGAAAAACTGTTTTTT
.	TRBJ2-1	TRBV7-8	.	CASSLGTTDEQFF	TGTGCCAGCAGCTTAGGGACAACCGATGAGCAGTTCTTC